This is a list of T cell receptor beta chains from one sample in a study of T cells in localized non-small cell lung cancer. TCRdb's copy holds only in-frame clones and misses some; the assay was immunoSEQ multiplex PCR. The sample yields approximately 21,000 clones, 90% seen once. The starting material was peripheral blood, obtained before any cancer treatment. These receptors were taken from a woman aged 40 to 75 with stage I lung adenocarcinoma. Both conserved end residues are part of each CDR3. The D gene is left open where the match is weak. Expanded clones are given a class, and other clones once, few, many or no size at all.

j_gene: TRBJ2-3; abundance: -; len: 17; v_gene: TRBV28; d_gene: -; CDR3aa: CASSLYWGGGYTDTQYF; CDR3nt: TGTGCCAGCAGTCTATACTGGGGTGGGGGCTACACAGATACGCAGTATTTT
j_gene: TRBJ2-7; abundance: -; len: 17; v_gene: TRBV4-2; d_gene: -; CDR3aa: CASSQDWTGQWSYEQYF; CDR3nt: TGTGCCAGCAGCCAAGATTGGACGGGCCAGTGGTCTTACGAGCAGTACTTC
j_gene: TRBJ1-4; abundance: -; len: 15; v_gene: TRBV7-9; d_gene: TRBD1; CDR3aa: CASSPGTGYNEKLFF; CDR3nt: TGTGCCAGCAGCCCAGGGACAGGTTATAATGAAAAACTGTTTTTT
j_gene: TRBJ2-7; abundance: -; len: 14; v_gene: TRBV6-6; d_gene: -; CDR3aa: CASSYWGRGYEQYF; CDR3nt: TGTGCCAGCAGTTACTGGGGCAGGGGCTACGAGCAGTACTTC
j_gene: TRBJ2-7; abundance: -; len: 13; v_gene: TRBV10-3; d_gene: TRBD1; CDR3aa: CAIRGGQGYEQYF; CDR3nt: TGTGCCATCAGGGGGGGACAGGGCTACGAGCAGTACTTC
j_gene: TRBJ2-5; abundance: -; len: 14; v_gene: TRBV7-2; d_gene: -; CDR3aa: CASSAMGAQETQYF; CDR3nt: TGTGCCAGCAGCGCAATGGGGGCCCAAGAGACCCAGTACTTC
j_gene: TRBJ2-5; abundance: -; len: 13; v_gene: TRBV4-3; d_gene: -; CDR3aa: CASSQARIETQYF; CDR3nt: TGCGCCAGCAGCCAAGCTCGAATAGAGACCCAGTACTTC
j_gene: TRBJ2-1; abundance: -; len: 15; v_gene: TRBV4-3; d_gene: TRBD2; CDR3aa: CASSQVGLATNEQFF; CDR3nt: TGCGCCAGCAGCCAAGTTGGACTAGCGACAAATGAGCAGTTCTTC
j_gene: TRBJ1-5; abundance: once; len: 12; v_gene: TRBV6-6; d_gene: -; CDR3aa: CASSPNRETQHF; CDR3nt: TGTGCCAGCAGTCCGAACAGGGAAACCCAGCATTTT
j_gene: TRBJ2-1; abundance: -; len: 16; v_gene: TRBV19; d_gene: TRBD2; CDR3aa: CASSGLGTRIGNEQFF; CDR3nt: TGTGCCAGTAGTGGACTCGGGACTAGGATTGGTAATGAGCAGTTCTTC
j_gene: TRBJ2-1; abundance: -; len: 15; v_gene: TRBV6-5; d_gene: TRBD1; CDR3aa: CASVPGTGAYNEQFF; CDR3nt: TGTGCCAGCGTCCCTGGGACAGGGGCTTACAATGAGCAGTTCTTC
j_gene: TRBJ2-1; abundance: once; len: 20; v_gene: TRBV28; d_gene: TRBD2; CDR3aa: CASSFLVTGRKSGRNNEQFF; CDR3nt: TGTGCCAGCAGTTTTTTAGTAACGGGCAGAAAGAGCGGGAGGAATAATGAGCAGTTCTTC
j_gene: TRBJ2-1; abundance: -; len: 15; v_gene: TRBV5-1; d_gene: -; CDR3aa: CASSPGRVSYNEQFF; CDR3nt: TGCGCCAGCAGCCCGGGCAGGGTATCCTACAATGAGCAGTTCTTC
j_gene: TRBJ2-4; abundance: -; len: 16; v_gene: TRBV7-2; d_gene: TRBD1; CDR3aa: CASSLTAPGQGGLEYF; CDR3nt: TGTGCCAGCAGCTTAACCGCTCCGGGACAGGGCGGTTTAGAGTACTTC
j_gene: TRBJ1-3; abundance: -; len: 14; v_gene: TRBV30; d_gene: -; CDR3aa: CAWGEGFRGNTIYF; CDR3nt: TGTGCCTGGGGAGAGGGATTCCGTGGAAACACCATATATTTT
j_gene: TRBJ2-3; abundance: -; len: 13; v_gene: TRBV19; d_gene: -; CDR3aa: CASREDLTDTQYF; CDR3nt: TGTGCCAGTAGGGAGGATCTCACAGATACGCAGTATTTT
j_gene: TRBJ2-1; abundance: -; len: 15; v_gene: TRBV9; d_gene: -; CDR3aa: CASSPELVSYNEQFF; CDR3nt: TGTGCCAGCAGCCCGGAACTAGTTTCCTACAATGAGCAGTTCTTC